This T cell receptor (beta chain) was sequenced during a study of T cell responses to AZD1222 COVID-19 vaccine. Data came from immunoSEQ multiplex PCR; TCRdb stores just in-frame clones and leaves some out. The sample lists 150,000 or so clones, approximately 90% occurring once. The V end was cut by 4 bases, the J end by 5 bases, with 9 bases between. The CDR3 has 13 residues. Per the germline V gene, CDR1 is MNHEY and CDR2 is SVGAGI. The chain uses TRBV6-5 and TRBJ1-5, with D uncertain. Here the sequenced sample was peripheral blood, taken 28 days after the second AZD1222 dose. The sequence derives from an adult who received the AZD1222 COVID-19 vaccine. The CDR3 coding sequence is TGTGCCAGCAGTTCCAACCCGGATCAGCCCCAGCATTTT. Amino acid sequence: CASSSNPDQPQHF.